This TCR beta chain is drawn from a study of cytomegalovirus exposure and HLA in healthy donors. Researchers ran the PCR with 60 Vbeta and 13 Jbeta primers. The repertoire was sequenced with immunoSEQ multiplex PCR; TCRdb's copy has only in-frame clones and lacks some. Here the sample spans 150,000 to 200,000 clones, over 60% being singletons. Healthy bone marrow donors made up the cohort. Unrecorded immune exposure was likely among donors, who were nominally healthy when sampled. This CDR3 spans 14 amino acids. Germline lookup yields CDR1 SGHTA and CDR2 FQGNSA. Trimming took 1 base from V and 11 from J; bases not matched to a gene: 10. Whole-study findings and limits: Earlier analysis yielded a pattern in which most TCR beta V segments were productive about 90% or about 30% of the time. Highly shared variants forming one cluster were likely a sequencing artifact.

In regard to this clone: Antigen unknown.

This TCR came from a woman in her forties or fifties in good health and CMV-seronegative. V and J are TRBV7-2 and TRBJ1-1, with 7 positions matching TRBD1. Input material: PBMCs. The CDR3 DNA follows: TGTGCCAGCAGCTTAGGCCGACAGGGCCAGCGGGCTTTCTTT. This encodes CASSLGRQGQRAFF.